The 20 T cell receptor beta chains given below trace back to one sample, sequenced in a study of blood T cell repertoires in COVID-19. TCRdb keeps only in-frame clones here, not all; method: immunoSEQ multiplex PCR. In the table there are roughly 180,000 clones, about four fifths of which are singletons. The sample taken for sequencing was PBMCs or T cells enriched from blood (not recorded which). The receptor set was obtained from a man aged 55 to 70 who had recovered from COVID-19.

V gene TRBV28 combines with J gene TRBJ2-1, with 9 bases aligning to TRBD1. Per the germline V gene, CDR1 is MDHEN and CDR2 is SYDVKM. J gave up 4 bases and V 5 bases, and 6 bases lay outside the gene matches. The CDR3 has 15 residues. The CDR3 reads CASSPDRGEYNEQFF. In nucleotides, the CDR3 is TGTGCCAGCAGTCCCGACAGGGGGGAGTACAATGAGCAGTTCTTC. The full variable domain, with the rest looked up from reference TRBV28 and TRBJ2-1, is DVKVTQSSRYLVKRTGEKVFLECVQDMDHENMFWYRQDPGLGLRLIYFSYDVKMKEKGDIPEGYSVSREKKERFSLILESASTNQTSMYLCASSPDRGEYNEQFFGPGTRLTVL.

The chain carries TRBV6-5 and TRBJ2-2; 9 nucleotides line up with TRBD1. Unmatched junction bases numbered 8, after V lost 7 bases and J lost 5 bases. This CDR3 is 15 amino acids long. CDR1 and CDR2 from the germline V gene are MNHEY and SVGAGI. CDR3 sequence reads: CASTWTGDDTGELFF. The DNA for the CDR3 is TGTGCCAGCACCTGGACAGGGGACGATACCGGGGAGCTGTTTTTT.

The genes are TRBV28 and TRBJ1-2; TRBD1 aligns across 9 bases. The germline CDR1 and CDR2 sequences are MDHEN and SYDVKM. There are 17 residues in the CDR3. Trimming at V came to 8 bases and at J to 3 bases, leaving 16 bases not matched to a gene. This chain's CDR3 is CASFSSTGTGTHYGYTF. CDR3 bases: TGTGCCAGCTTTTCCTCCACCGGGACAGGGACTCACTATGGCTACACCTTC.

The gene calls are TRBV3-1 (or the pseudogene TRBV3-2) and TRBJ2-1; the match to TRBD2 covers 7 bases. Germline-derived CDR1 and CDR2 are LGHDT and YNNKEL (reference sequence). V lost 3 bases to trimming and J lost 5 bases; unmatched junction nucleotides: 10. The CDR3 spans 16 residues. The CDR3 DNA reads as TGTGCCAGCAGCCACCTAGTAGCGGGTGGAAACAATGAGCAGTTCTTC. Its translation: CASSHLVAGGNNEQFF.

In DNA, the CDR3 is TGTGCCAGCAGCGTAGGAATCCAGTTACAAGAGACCCAGTACTTC. As protein: CASSVGIQLQETQYF. This rearrangement joins TRBV9 to TRBJ2-5; D gene uncertain. Germline V lookup: CDR1 SGDLS, CDR2 YYNGEE. V was clipped by 0 bases and J by 2 bases, with 11 bases between them. CDR3 length equals 15 residues.

This clone was seen only a few times. The chain combines TRBV6-5 with TRBJ1-6, with TRBD1 matching over 7 bases. This CDR3 is 15 amino acids long. CDR1 and CDR2 (germline): MNHEY, SVGAGI. The ends lost 7 bases at V and 6 bases at J; junction bases unmatched: 9. As DNA, the CDR3 is TGTGCCAGCACCCGGTCGGGGACAGTTAATTCACCCCTCCACTTT. Translation gives CASTRSGTVNSPLHF.

This clone has just one count. As DNA, the CDR3 is TGTGCCAGCAGTCCCCGTGGGGCAGGGCTTAATGAAAAACTGTTTTTT. Protein: CASSPRGAGLNEKLFF. The chain carries TRBV28 and TRBJ1-4, with a weak D call TRBD1 (5 bases). Trimming removed 5 bases at V and 4 bases at J, with 17 bases between. CDR3 length: 16 residues. Germline V gene sequence: CDR1 MDHEN, CDR2 SYDVKM.

The chain is built from TRBV29-1 and TRBJ1-3; D gene uncertain. Germline V gene sequence: CDR1 SQVTM, CDR2 ANQGSEA. The V and J ends lost 1 base and 3 bases respectively, with 16 bases between them. The CDR3 consists of 16 residues. This CDR3 is CSVEGPFEGDGNTIYF. For the CDR3, the DNA is TGCAGCGTTGAAGGCCCTTTTGAGGGAGATGGAAACACCATATATTTT.

The rearrangement uses TRBV15 and TRBJ2-6, with 11 positions matching TRBD1. CDR1 is LNHNV and CDR2 is YYDKDF in the germline V gene (reference sequence). The CDR3 runs to 16 residues. The trim removed 9 bases at V and 1 base at J, leaving 5 bases unmatched. CDR3 sequence reads: CATGTGGTSGANVLTF. The CDR3 DNA reads TGTGCCACTGGGACAGGGGGAACGTCTGGGGCCAACGTCCTGACTTTC.

CDR3 in amino acids: CASSLTGQGWDGELFF. The CDR3 DNA reads as TGTGCCAGCAGCTTAACCGGACAGGGATGGGACGGGGAGCTGTTTTTT. The V gene is TRBV7-3, the J gene TRBJ2-2; 8 nucleotides match TRBD1. This CDR3 contains 16 residues. Germline V CDR1 and CDR2: SGHTA, FQGTGA. V was clipped by 0 bases and J by 7 bases; unmatched bases: 7. Together with reference TRBV7-3 and TRBJ2-2, the CDR3 gives the full variable domain: GAGVSQTPSNKVTEKGKYVELRCDPISGHTALYWYRQSLGQGPEFLIYFQGTGAADDSGLPNDRFFAVRPEGSVSTLKIQRTERGDSAVYLCASSLTGQGWDGELFFGEGSRLTVL.

For this clone: The limits of the CDR3 on the DNA are not certain, so only TCRdb's listed CDR3 is given. This chain connects TRBV6-1 to TRBJ1-3; the table's D call, TRBD1, has no DNA check behind it. Germline CDR1 and CDR2: MNHNS and SASEGT. Termini included, the CDR3 measures 16 amino acids. The CDR3 reads CASSVGTGSRWRSSDF.

The chain has TRBV7-3 and TRBJ2-3, with 10 bases fitting TRBD2. This CDR3 is built from 17 residues. Per the germline V gene, CDR1 is SGHTA and CDR2 is FQGTGA. V gave up 4 bases and J gave up 11 bases; unmatched junction bases: 18. The CDR3: CASSSPLGAGGGSGQYF. CDR3 in DNA: TGTGCCAGCAGCTCCCCCCTGGGAGCGGGAGGGGGGAGTGGGCAGTATTTT.

The chain employs TRBV7-2 and TRBJ1-4, with D perhaps TRBD1 (5 bases). V gave up 6 bases and J gave up 8 bases, with 19 bases separating them. This CDR3 region has 15 residues. Germline V CDR1 and CDR2: SGHTA, FQGNSA. CDR3 DNA: TGTGCCAGCAGACGTATGGGGGGGAGAACCGAAAAACTGTTTTTT. This translates into CASRRMGGRTEKLFF.

The chain joins TRBV2 to TRBJ2-7, with D possibly being TRBD1 (6 bases). Germline V gene data show CDR1 as SNHLY and CDR2 as FYNNEI. This CDR3 spans 14 amino acids. V was trimmed by 4 bases and J by 7 bases, leaving 17 bases between them. The CDR3 is CASSAADRDWEQYF. The CDR3 DNA follows: TGTGCCAGCAGTGCGGCGGACAGAGACTGGGAGCAGTACTTC.

J is TRBJ1-1 and V is TRBV3-1 (or the pseudogene TRBV3-2); unclear D gene. The length of the CDR3 is 14 residues. In germline, CDR1 is LGHDT, CDR2 YNNKEL (reference sequence). Trimming pared 2 bases from V and 4 bases from J, leaving 11 bases between. The CDR3 protein is CASSQSLGGTEAFF. As DNA, the CDR3 is TGTGCCAGCAGCCAAAGTTTAGGAGGCACTGAAGCTTTCTTT.

This chain links TRBV1 with TRBJ2-2; TRBD2 is the table's D call, not checked against the DNA. TRBV1 corresponds to a pseudogene. This CDR3 is 17 amino acids long. The CDR3 here is CTSSQDRARGNTGELFF. DNA of the CDR3: TGCACCAGCAGCCAAGATCGAGCCAGAGGGAACACCGGGGAGCTGTTTTTT.

This chain links TRBV7-9 with TRBJ2-7, with 9 bases identical to TRBD1. Germline lookup yields CDR1 SEHNR and CDR2 FQNEAQ (reference sequence). The CDR3 has 14 residues. Trimming took 5 bases from V and 2 from J; bases not matched to a gene: 4. The CDR3 coding sequence is TGTGCCAGCAGCGAAAACAGGGGGCCCTACGAGCAGTACTTC. Protein sequence: CASSENRGPYEQYF. Full variable domain (outside the CDR3, taken from reference TRBV7-9 and TRBJ2-7): DTGVSQNPRHKITKRGQNVTFRCDPISEHNRLYWYRQTLGQGPEFLTYFQNEAQLEKSRLLSDRFSAERPKGSFSTLEIQRTEQGDSAMYLCASSENRGPYEQYFGPGTRLTVT.

V and J are TRBV6-4 and TRBJ2-1; 11 bases are a match to TRBD2. Unmatched junction bases numbered 4, after V lost 5 bases and J lost 4 bases. Germline assignment: CDR1 MRHNA and CDR2 SNTAGT. The CDR3 is made up of 15 amino acids. CDR3 amino acids: CASSSRLAGYNEQFF. For the CDR3, the DNA is TGTGCCAGCAGTTCTCGACTAGCGGGGTACAATGAGCAGTTCTTC.

V usage is TRBV6-6 and J usage is TRBJ1-2, with D perhaps matching TRBD1 (6 bases). Per germline, CDR1 MNHNY and CDR2 SVGAGI (reference sequence). The ends were cut back, 8 bases at V and 6 bases at J, with 25 bases in the middle. This CDR3 comprises 16 residues. CDR3 bases: TGTGCCAGCCAATTACTTTCCCCCGGGGGGCTAGATGGCTACACCTTC. The encoded protein is CASQLLSPGGLDGYTF.

This clone showed up just once. The rearrangement links TRBV23-1 to TRBJ2-2; 10 bases are shared with TRBD2. TRBV23-1 is designated an ORF whose function remains uncertain. J lost 9 bases, V lost 0 bases, and 10 bases had no gene match. This CDR3 region has 17 residues. DNA of the CDR3: TGCGCCAGCAGTCAATCGAAGCGGGGGGGCGTTAGGTGGGAGCTGTTTTTT. Translation: CASSQSKRGGVRWELFF.